Following are 20 T cell receptor beta chains from one sample sequenced in a study of cytomegalovirus exposure and HLA in healthy donors. Only in-frame clones appear in the TCRdb table, and some are missing; sequencing was by immunoSEQ multiplex PCR. The sample includes over 110,000 clones, around 84% of them seen just once. The sequenced material came from PBMCs. The receptors originated from a man between 18 and 29 years old in good health and CMV-seropositive.

The J gene is TRBJ2-2, the V gene TRBV2; 7 nucleotides match TRBD1. This CDR3 has 17 amino acids. Germline-derived CDR1 and CDR2 are SNHLY and FYNNEI. Unmatched junction bases numbered 13, after V lost 7 bases and J lost 2 bases. The CDR3 region has the DNA TGTGCCAGCAACCTCCGAGGGACAGCTGCTAACACCGGGGAGCTGTTTTTT. Translating it yields CASNLRGTAANTGELFF.

The chain joins TRBV29-1 to TRBJ1-2, with a possible D match to TRBD1 (5 bases). Germline V lookup: CDR1 SQVTM, CDR2 ANQGSEA. The CDR3 totals 13 residues. Trimming took 0 bases from V and 4 from J, leaving 9 bases between them. The CDR3 spells CSVEDRQTYGYTF. CDR3 coding DNA: TGCAGCGTTGAAGATCGACAGACCTATGGCTACACCTTC.

This clone was seen a few times. The V call is TRBV10-3, the J call TRBJ2-3; TRBD1 agrees at 7 bases. The V and J ends lost 9 bases and 1 base, in that order; junction bases with no gene match: 7. Germline CDR1 is ENHRY and CDR2 is SYGVKD. The CDR3 consists of 14 residues. As DNA, the CDR3 is TGTGCCATTAGAGACAGGGAAGGCACAGATACGCAGTATTTT. This gives the protein CAIRDREGTDTQYF.

This clone was seen only once. The gene calls are TRBV27 and TRBJ1-2; perhaps TRBD1 as D (6 bases). V was trimmed by 6 bases and J by 2 bases, leaving 10 bases between them. The CDR3 consists of 13 residues. Per the germline V gene, CDR1 is MNHEY and CDR2 is SMNVEV (reference sequence). CDR3 loop: CASRRTGNYGYTF. Here the CDR3 DNA reads TGTGCCAGCAGGCGCACAGGGAACTATGGCTACACCTTC.

The chain joins TRBV6-1 to TRBJ2-7, with D perhaps TRBD2 (5 bases). Trimming pared 3 bases from V and 3 bases from J, leaving 9 bases between. The length of the CDR3 is 13 residues. CDR1 and CDR2 from the germline V gene are MNHNS and SASEGT. CDR3 protein: CASSDGIFYEQYF. The CDR3 DNA is TGTGCCAGCAGTGACGGGATATTCTACGAGCAGTACTTC.

The V and J genes are TRBV4-1 and TRBJ1-5; D possibly corresponds to TRBD1 (6 bases). Trimming took off 4 bases at V and 1 base at J, with 14 bases between the two ends. The CDR3 is made up of 16 amino acids. CDR1 and CDR2 from the germline V gene are MGHRA and YSYEKL. The CDR3 reads CASSRTAPMSNQPQHF. Written as DNA, the CDR3 is TGCGCCAGCAGCCGGACAGCGCCTATGAGCAATCAGCCCCAGCATTTT.

The CDR3 spells CSVETRGLIREQYF. Here the CDR3 DNA reads TGCAGCGTTGAAACCCGGGGACTCATCCGCGAGCAGTACTTC. The chain is built from TRBV29-1 and TRBJ2-7; TRBD2 is a possible D gene (6 bases). The CDR3 consists of 14 residues. V was shortened by 2 bases and J by 6 bases, with 17 bases between the two germline ends. The V gene's germline CDR1 is SQVTM and CDR2 ANQGSEA.

This clone was seen more than once but under ten times. V usage is TRBV5-1 and J usage is TRBJ2-1, with 7 nucleotides matching TRBD2. The germline gives CDR1 SGHRS, CDR2 YFSETQ. This CDR3 comprises 14 residues. V lost 1 base and J lost 7; bases outside the gene matches: 5. In nucleotides, the CDR3 is TGCGCCAGCAGCTTGACCGGACTAGGGAATGAGCAGTTCTTC. Translated, it gives CASSLTGLGNEQFF.

This chain joins TRBV30 and TRBJ1-4; D is uncertain. CDR1 is GTSNPN and CDR2 is SVGIG in the germline V gene (reference sequence). This CDR3 spans 15 amino acids. The V end lost 0 bases, the J end lost 0 bases, and 8 bases lay between the germline ends. DNA of the CDR3: TGTGCCTGGAGTGTAAAACAACCAACTAATGAAAAACTGTTTTTT. This encodes CAWSVKQPTNEKLFF. The complete variable domain, with remaining parts taken from reference TRBV30 and TRBJ1-4, reads SQTIHQWPATLVQPVGSPLSLECTVEGTSNPNLYWYRQAAGRGLQLLFYSVGIGQISSEVPQNLSASRPQDRQFILSSKKLLLSDSGFYLCAWSVKQPTNEKLFFGSGTQLSVL.

The chain is built from TRBV9 and TRBJ2-5, with 10 bases matching TRBD2. In germline, CDR1 is SGDLS, CDR2 YYNGEE. Trimming cost V 0 bases and J 5 bases; bases outside gene matches: 13. The CDR3 runs 18 residues. The CDR3 loop is CASSVAPPLAGVQETQYF. The CDR3 coding sequence is TGTGCCAGCAGCGTAGCCCCCCCTCTAGCGGGAGTTCAGGAGACCCAGTACTTC. The full variable domain, with the rest looked up from reference TRBV9 and TRBJ2-5, is DSGVTQTPKHLITATGQRVTLRCSPRSGDLSVYWYQQSLDQGLQFLIQYYNGEERAKGNILERFSAQQFPDLHSELNLSSLELGDSALYFCASSVAPPLAGVQETQYFGPGTRLLVL.

This chain links TRBV13 with TRBJ1-2; possibly TRBD1 for D (6 bases). From germline, CDR1 is PRHDT and CDR2 FYEKMQ (reference sequence). V was shortened by 4 bases and J by 7 bases, with 16 bases between the two germline ends. This CDR3 contains 14 residues. DNA for the CDR3: TGTGCCAGCAGCTCGGCTTCAACAGGGTTTGGCTACACCTTC. This gives the protein CASSSASTGFGYTF.

CDR3 region: CSGMTGGNEKLFF. CDR3 nucleotide sequence: TGCAGCGGAATGACAGGGGGAAATGAAAAACTGTTTTTT. The rearrangement links TRBV29-1 to TRBJ1-4; 9 bases agree with TRBD1. In germline, CDR1 is SQVTM, CDR2 ANQGSEA. V shed 7 bases, J shed 5 bases, and the junction held 5 bases outside the gene matches. The length of the CDR3 is 13 residues.

This clone has only a few counts. V gene TRBV7-3 combines with J gene TRBJ2-7; 14 nucleotides align to TRBD2. The V segment lost 8 bases and the J segment 5 bases; nucleotides outside the gene matches: 2. CDR3 length: 13 amino acids. Germline V gene data show CDR1 as SGHTA and CDR2 as FQGTGA. The CDR3 DNA reads TGTGCCAGCTCGACTAGCGGGAGGGACGAGCAGTACTTC. Translated, it gives CASSTSGRDEQYF.

V and J are TRBV5-1 and TRBJ2-3, with TRBD1 matching over 8 bases. V trimming: 0 bases; J trimming: 5 bases; junction bases outside the gene matches: 2. The CDR3 covers 14 residues. Per the germline V gene, CDR1 is SGHRS and CDR2 is YFSETQ. This CDR3 is CASSLGQGRDTQYF. In DNA, the CDR3 is TGCGCCAGCAGCTTGGGACAGGGGAGAGATACGCAGTATTTT.

In its sample, this clone was seen once. This sequence joins TRBV5-6 and TRBJ2-5, with D tentatively TRBD1 (5 bases). V lost 1 base, J lost 4 bases, and 11 bases lay in between. Germline assignment: CDR1 SGHDT and CDR2 YYEEEE. This CDR3 is built from 14 residues. Here the CDR3 DNA reads TGTGCCAGCAGCTTGAGGCAGGGTTTAGAGACCCAGTACTTC. Protein sequence: CASSLRQGLETQYF.

V and J are TRBV14 and TRBJ1-1; D is possibly TRBD1 (5 bases). V was cut by 0 bases and J by 5 bases, with 13 bases left in between. Germline V gene lookup returns CDR1 SGHDN and CDR2 FVKESK. This CDR3 has 15 residues. The CDR3 region is CASSQDRARATEAFF. The CDR3 nucleotides read TGTGCCAGCAGCCAAGATCGGGCCAGGGCGACTGAAGCTTTCTTT.

J is TRBJ1-2 and V is TRBV6-1, with D maybe TRBD1 (5 bases). CDR1 and CDR2 (germline): MNHNS, SASEGT. V was shortened by 1 base and J by 4 bases, with 16 bases between the two germline ends. The CDR3 covers 16 residues. CDR3 sequence: CASSEEGAGILYGYTF. The CDR3, as DNA: TGTGCCAGCAGTGAAGAGGGTGCAGGGATTCTCTATGGCTACACCTTC.

The J gene is TRBJ2-2, the V gene TRBV27; 7 bases map to TRBD1. The trim removed 3 bases at V and 1 base at J, leaving 11 bases unmatched. This CDR3 region has 18 residues. Looked up from germline, CDR1 is MNHEY and CDR2 is SMNVEV (reference sequence). As DNA, the CDR3 is TGTGCCAGCAGTTTGTATTCCGGACAGGTTAGGAACACCGGGGAGCTGTTTTTT. Translated, it gives CASSLYSGQVRNTGELFF.

The chain is built from TRBV6-1 and TRBJ2-5, with D perhaps TRBD1 (6 bases). In germline, CDR1 is MNHNS, CDR2 SASEGT. The CDR3 consists of 15 residues. Trimming pared 2 bases from V and 2 bases from J, leaving 12 bases between. CDR3 DNA: TGTGCCAGCAGTGAACGTTTAGGACAGCAAGAGACCCAGTACTTC. Translation: CASSERLGQQETQYF.

Written as DNA, the CDR3 is TGTGCCAGCGGTCGGTGGTTTTATGGCTACACCTTC. Translating gives CASGRWFYGYTF. This rearrangement joins TRBV2 to TRBJ1-2; D remains ambiguous. Trimming removed 8 bases from V and 5 bases from J, with 12 bases in between. Germline V gene data show CDR1 as SNHLY and CDR2 as FYNNEI. CDR3 length: 12 residues.